A selection of T cell receptor beta chains follows, all from one sample in a study of shared clonotypes between healthy human individuals. Only in-frame clones appear in the TCRdb table, and some are missing; sequencing was by immunoSEQ multiplex PCR. This sample has just over 2,000,000 clones, with less than 95% found just once. The specimen was naive CD8+ T cells sorted from blood. These receptors all come from a man in his late teens or twenties in good health. The CDR3 runs from the conserved cysteine through the conserved F or W. Fields, in order: D gene, clone size, V gene, J gene, CDR3 DNA, CDR3 protein. The D gene is left open where the match is weak. Part of the rows lack a size; the others show once, few, many or a class for expanded clones.

NA,NA,TRBV5-4,TRBJ2-1,TGTGCCAGCAGCTTGGGGCGCGGGGGCCCCTACAATGAGCAGTTCTTC,CASSLGRGGPYNEQFF
NA,NA,TRBV2,TRBJ2-3,TGTGCCAGCAGTGGGGGTTCTCAGGGGCTCCAAATGTACGATACGCAGTATTTT,CASSGGSQGLQMYDTQYF
NA,NA,TRBV7-2,TRBJ1-6,TGTGCCAGCAGCTCGTCGGTGACAGACCTATATAATTCACCCCTCCACTTT,CASSSSVTDLYNSPLHF
NA,NA,TRBV11-2,TRBJ1-1,TGTGCCAGCAGCTTAGATAGTGGGTCTGAAGCTTTCTTT,CASSLDSGSEAFF
NA,NA,TRBV9,TRBJ2-7,TGTGCCAGCAGCGTAGGTGGGACCGACTACGAGCAGTACTTC,CASSVGGTDYEQYF
NA,NA,TRBV2,TRBJ1-1,TGTGCCAGCAGTGATGACATCATGAACACTGAAGCTTTCTTT,CASSDDIMNTEAFF
TRBD1,NA,TRBV18,TRBJ2-7,TGTGCCAGCTCACCCCCCCTGGACAGGGGTCACTCCGAGCAGTACTTC,CASSPPLDRGHSEQYF
NA,NA,TRBV13,TRBJ2-7,TGTGCCAGCAGCTCTCACCTTATCTACGAGCAGTACTTC,CASSSHLIYEQYF
TRBD1,NA,TRBV19,TRBJ1-5,TGTGCCAGTATCCCCGGGACAGCGGATAGCAATCAGCCCCAGCATTTT,CASIPGTADSNQPQHF
NA,few,TRBV30,TRBJ1-2,TGTGCCTGGAGTGCAGGGATCGGGGGCTACACCTTC,CAWSAGIGGYTF
TRBD2,NA,TRBV7-8,TRBJ2-3,TGTGCCAGCAGCTTAGTACTAGCGGGGGGGCCCGTGCTGACAGATACGCAGTATTTT,CASSLVLAGGPVLTDTQYF
NA,NA,TRBV30,TRBJ1-2,TGTGCCTGGAGTTCATCAGGGGCAGACTATGGCTACACCTTC,CAWSSSGADYGYTF
TRBD1,NA,TRBV6-5,TRBJ2-1,TGTGCCAGCAGCATGCCGTCAGGGGGTGTAGATGAGCAGTTCTTC,CASSMPSGGVDEQFF
NA,NA,TRBV5-1,TRBJ1-2,TGCGCCAGCAGCAAAAACGGGGAAAACTATGGCTACACCTTC,CASSKNGENYGYTF
NA,once,TRBV4-3,TRBJ2-2,TGCGCCAGCAGCCAACTTCCGGATTTGGGGTCAAGCACCGGGGAGCTGTTTTTT,CASSQLPDLGSSTGELFF
NA,NA,TRBV4-1,TRBJ2-4,TGCGCCAGCAGCCAGGAACCCTGGGACACCCTAGCCAAAAACATTCAGTACTTC,CASSQEPWDTLAKNIQYF
TRBD1,NA,TRBV7-2,TRBJ1-6,TGTGCCAGCACAATGAGGGGGGACAGTTTTAATTCACCCCTCCACTTT,CASTMRGDSFNSPLHF
NA,once,TRBV5-6,TRBJ2-7,TGTGCCAGCAGCTTTTGGACAGCATTCTACGAGCAGTACTTC,CASSFWTAFYEQYF
NA,NA,TRBV30,TRBJ2-7,TGTGCCTGGAGTGAACGGGACCCCCTTAGCCGGACCCCTCTCTACGAGCAGTACTTC,CAWSERDPLSRTPLYEQYF
NA,few,TRBV9,TRBJ1-1,TGTGCCAGCAGCCCATTCGACAGACCGATGAACACTGAAGCTTTCTTT,CASSPFDRPMNTEAFF
TRBD2,NA,TRBV5-1,TRBJ2-3,TGCGCCAGCAGCCCCCCCATACTAGCGGGAGTAACAGATACGCAGTATTTT,CASSPPILAGVTDTQYF
TRBD2,NA,TRBV4-2,TRBJ2-3,TGTGCCAGCAGCCCAGGGACTAGCGGGGGGGAGGCAGATACGCAGTATTTT,CASSPGTSGGEADTQYF
TRBD2,NA,TRBV27,TRBJ2-5,TGTGCCAGCAGCCCGATAGCGGGCCTTGGGGAGACCCAGTACTTC,CASSPIAGLGETQYF
NA,NA,TRBV25-1,TRBJ1-2,TGTGCCAGCAGTGACCAAAGAGGGGGTGGCTACACCTTC,CASSDQRGGGYTF
NA,NA,TRBV6-1,TRBJ2-1,TGTGCCAGCAGTGAAGTGGGGGGGGCTTCCTACAATGAGCAGTTCTTC,CASSEVGGASYNEQFF
TRBD2,NA,TRBV28,TRBJ2-3,TGTGCCAGCAGTTCATTTACTAGCGGAACCCTTAGCACAGATACGCAGTATTTT,CASSSFTSGTLSTDTQYF
NA,NA,TRBV28,TRBJ1-3,TGTGCCAGCACATCCCTCACAGAGATAGATGGAAACACCATATATTTT,CASTSLTEIDGNTIYF
NA,NA,TRBV5-6,TRBJ2-5,TGTGCCAGCAGCTGGAGCGGAGAAGAGACCCAGTACTTC,CASSWSGEETQYF
NA,NA,TRBV27,TRBJ2-5,TGTGCCAGCAGTTTTATCAGCGAAGAGACCCAGTACTTC,CASSFISEETQYF
TRBD1,NA,TRBV30,TRBJ2-3,TGTGCCTACTTAGGACAGGGACAGGTAGATACGCAGTATTTT,CAYLGQGQVDTQYF
TRBD2,once,TRBV4-1,TRBJ2-1,TGCGCCAGCAGCCAAACTAGCGGACCGAACTACAATGAGCAGTTCTTC,CASSQTSGPNYNEQFF
TRBD1,NA,TRBV28,TRBJ1-2,TGTGCCAGCAGCAAACACCGGGACAGCCGTCTGGGCTACACCTTC,CASSKHRDSRLGYTF
TRBD1,NA,TRBV6-1,TRBJ2-1,TGTGCCAGCAGTGAAGCGGGGTGGACAGGGGATGAGCAGTTCTTC,CASSEAGWTGDEQFF
TRBD2,once,TRBV2,TRBJ2-7,TGTGCCAGCAAGCCGACTAGCGGGAGGGCAGCGGTCTCCGAGCAGTACTTC,CASKPTSGRAAVSEQYF
NA,NA,TRBV27,TRBJ2-7,TGTGCCAGCAAACCCGGCGACCTCTACGAGCAGTACTTC,CASKPGDLYEQYF
TRBD2,NA,TRBV7-8,TRBJ2-1,TGTGCCAGCAGCCTATCGGGGGGAGGAGAGTTCTTC,CASSLSGGGEFF
TRBD1,NA,TRBV7-8,TRBJ1-1,TGTGCCAGCAGCGGGGGGTCAGGGGGCTTCTATGAAGCTTTCTTT,CASSGGSGGFYEAFF
NA,NA,TRBV6-5,TRBJ1-1,TGTGCCAGCAGTTACTCGATCGGAATGAACACTGAAGCTTTCTTT,CASSYSIGMNTEAFF
TRBD1,NA,TRBV13,TRBJ1-1,TGTGCCGGATCCTCCGGGACAGCGAACACTGAAGCTTTCTTT,CAGSSGTANTEAFF
TRBD1,NA,TRBV7-8,TRBJ1-5,TGTGCCAGCAGCGGGACAGAGGGTGGTCAGCCCCAGCATTTT,CASSGTEGGQPQHF
TRBD1,NA,TRBV10-1,TRBJ2-3,TGCGCCAGCAGCCCGGGACAGGGGACAGATACGCAGTATTTT,CASSPGQGTDTQYF
NA,NA,TRBV6-5,TRBJ1-5,TGTGCCAGCAGTTATGGGGGTCCCCCCCAGCCCCAGCATTTT,CASSYGGPPQPQHF
NA,NA,TRBV5-1,TRBJ2-7,TGCGCCAGCAGCCCCGCGGGGGACAGCGGCGAGCAGTACTTC,CASSPAGDSGEQYF
NA,once,TRBV6-5,TRBJ2-5,TGTGCCAGCAGTTACTCGGTGGGAGAGGAGACCCAGTACTTC,CASSYSVGEETQYF
TRBD2,NA,TRBV7-2,TRBJ2-1,TGTGCCAGCAGCTCCCCCCCTCTAGCGGGAGGGCCCCACTACAATGAGCAGTTCTTC,CASSSPPLAGGPHYNEQFF
TRBD1,NA,TRBV2,TRBJ2-7,TGTGCCAGCAGCCTTACCCGGGACAGGTTCGACGAGCAGTACTTC,CASSLTRDRFDEQYF
NA,once,TRBV27,TRBJ2-1,TGTGCCAGCAGTTCGTCCGGACGGAGCTCCTACAATGAGCAGTTCTTC,CASSSSGRSSYNEQFF
NA,NA,TRBV7-9,TRBJ2-5,TGTGCCAGCAGCTTAGAATATGACATACAAGAGACCCAGTACTTC,CASSLEYDIQETQYF
TRBD1,NA,TRBV6-5,TRBJ2-1,TGTGCCAGCAGTTACGGGACAGGGACCGCTGAGCAGTTCTTC,CASSYGTGTAEQFF
NA,NA,TRBV11-2,TRBJ2-7,TGTGCCAGCAGCTTTCACACCTGGGGCCCCTACTACGAGCAGTACTTC,CASSFHTWGPYYEQYF
TRBD2,NA,TRBV9,TRBJ2-2,TGTGCCAGCAGCGCTGGGACTAGCGGGGCCACCGGGGAGCTGTTTTTT,CASSAGTSGATGELFF
NA,NA,TRBV30,TRBJ2-3,TGTGCCTGGAGTGTACTGGGGGGTCCCACAGATACGCAGTATTTT,CAWSVLGGPTDTQYF